This T cell receptor beta chain was recorded in a study of early T cells in non-severe SARS-CoV-2 infection. On the study more broadly: Bulk RNA isolated from unsorted whole blood underwent sequencing; chains were not paired.

Unique molecular identifier tags were affixed to discrete cDNA molecules. TCRdb recomputed calls from the 5' RACE reads with MiXCR, one row per CDR3 protein. The sample includes about 80,000 distinct CDR3 sequences, approximately 5% of them seen just once. This clonotype was observed many times. Its cognate antigen is unknown. This CDR3 has 12 amino acids. The ends were cut back, 2 bases at V and 2 bases at J, with 0 bases in the middle. CDR1 ENHRY and CDR2 SYGVKD come from the germline V gene. General study points: Anti-spike CD8 responses were favored in VDJdb matching, and private and CD4 specificities were missed.

Material: whole blood, obtained at baseline. The rearrangement links TRBV10-3 to TRBJ2-2; D gene ambiguous. The receptor was derived from an adult who was a healthcare worker with PCR-confirmed SARS-CoV-2 infection or an uninfected control (not recorded which). The DNA for the CDR3 is TGTGCCATCAGTGAGAACACCGGGGAGCTGTTTTTT. This encodes CAISENTGELFF.